The present TCR beta chain was sequenced within a study of blood T cell repertoires in COVID-19. Study at large: From the United States, Italy and Spain came samples of acute and convalescent COVID-19. PBMCs, B-cell-depleted T cells, or T cells provided the cDNA or gDNA that made up the material.

CDR1 and CDR2 (germline): MNHEY, SVGAGI. There are 14 residues in the CDR3. V lost 8 bases and J lost 6, with 16 bases in between. Study processing details: Researchers report that nucleated cell counts were estimated from reference gene primer amplification. Libraries were prepared by immunoSEQ multiplex PCR; TCRdb keeps only in-frame clonotypes and omits some of them. V and J calls plus clone size are reproduced from that table; the DNA served to infer D and trimming. This sample has over 150,000 clones; approximately 80% occur once, and the top ten carry about 13%. This sequence was found in a human donor in a cohort sampled during active COVID-19. V is TRBV6-5 and J is TRBJ2-2; maybe TRBD2 (5 bases). Sequences were obtained from peripheral blood. CDR3 residues: CASGGQFLAGELFF. The CDR3 bases are TGTGCCAGCGGAGGCCAGTTTCTGGCCGGGGAGCTGTTTTTT.